The 30 T cell receptor beta chains below all came from one sample that was sequenced in a study of response to subunit inactivated influenza vaccine. TCRdb re-derived calls from the RT-PCR reads in MiXCR, one entry per CDR3 protein. The table includes 530,000 or so distinct CDR3 sequences, approximately 12% detected once. The sequenced sample was PBMCs from blood, obtained on the day of vaccination. All receptors come from a man aged 45-60 years who received an inactivated influenza vaccine.

This clonotype appeared many times. The gene calls are TRBV5-1 and TRBJ2-7; TRBD2 matches at 7 bases. This CDR3 contains 13 residues. CDR1 and CDR2 (germline): SGHRS, YFSETQ. The V and J ends lost 8 bases and 3 bases, in that order; junction bases with no gene match: 8. Written as DNA, the CDR3 is TGCGCCAGTCGACTAGCCCCTAACTACGAGCAGTACTTC. It translates to CASRLAPNYEQYF. Supplemented by reference TRBV5-1 and TRBJ2-7, the full variable domain reads KAGVTQTPRYLIKTRGQQVTLSCSPISGHRSVSWYQQTPGQGLQFLFEYFSETQRNKGNFPGRFSGRQFSNSRSEMNVSTLELGDSALYLCASRLAPNYEQYFGPGTRLTVT.

This clonotype was observed at least ten times. The V and J genes are TRBV12-3 or TRBV12-4 and TRBJ2-7; D might be TRBD1 (6 bases). CDR3 length: 17 residues. The V gene lost 6 bases and the J gene lost 2 bases, with 23 bases spanning the gap. The CDR3 loop is CASSTTDSRLPTYEQYF. The CDR3 bases are TGTGCCAGCAGCACAACGGACAGTCGTCTTCCTACCTACGAGCAGTACTTC.

This clonotype was seen only a few times. The chain recombines TRBV4-3 with TRBJ1-5, with D unclear. CDR3 size: 13 residues. The germline gives CDR1 LGHNA, CDR2 YSLEER. V gave up 2 bases and J gave up 6 bases, with 8 bases separating them. The CDR3 is CASSQRPGQPQHF. The CDR3 nucleotides are TGCGCCAGCAGCCAAAGACCGGGTCAGCCCCAGCATTTT.

The gene calls are TRBV20-1 and TRBJ2-7; 10 bases agree with TRBD1. Trimming cost V 4 bases and J 4 bases; bases outside gene matches: 10. The length of the CDR3 is 15 residues. Germline V gives CDR1 DFQATT, CDR2 SNEGSKA (reference sequence). The CDR3 bases are TGCAGTGCTAAAAGGACAGGGGGGCAATGGTACGAGCAGTACTTC. Its translation is CSAKRTGGQWYEQYF.

The rearrangement links TRBV6-8 to TRBJ1-5; 9 bases match TRBD1. CDR3 size: 15 residues. Germline CDR1 reads MNHGY; CDR2 reads SAAAGT. After removal of 6 bases from V and 7 bases from J, the junction contained 10 bases not matched to a gene. The CDR3 is CASRSATGGIQPQHF. DNA for the CDR3: TGTGCCAGCAGGTCGGCGACAGGGGGTATCCAGCCCCAGCATTTT.

In its sample, this clonotype was seen a few times. CDR3 nucleotides: TGTGCCAGCAGCCCTCGACTAGCGGGGTCACCGTATACGCAGTATTTT. Residues: CASSPRLAGSPYTQYF. The chain joins TRBV6-1 to TRBJ2-3; TRBD2 matches 11 bases. After removal of 6 bases from V and 7 bases from J, the junction contained 12 bases not matched to a gene. CDR1 MNHNS and CDR2 SASEGT come from the germline V gene. The CDR3 length is 16 residues.

In regard to this clonotype: A single base separates this from a much larger clone, so it may be a read error. The rearrangement links TRBV27 to TRBJ2-3; tentatively, D is TRBD1 (6 bases). The DNA matches TRBJ1-5 better at its end, which makes the J call doubtful. This CDR3 has 15 amino acids. The V gene's germline CDR1 is MNHEY and CDR2 SMNVEV (reference sequence). The CDR3 coding sequence is TGTGCCAGCAGTTTTGGGGGCGGGGGGGCAGATACGCAGCATTTT. This encodes CASSFGGGGADTQHF.

This clonotype was counted only a few times. The chain couples TRBV15 to TRBJ2-7; maybe TRBD2 (5 bases). Germline values: CDR1 LNHNV, CDR2 YYDKDF (reference sequence). This CDR3 contains 14 residues. The V end was cut by 0 bases, the J end by 2 bases, with 8 bases between. CDR3 sequence (DNA): TGTGCCACCAGCAGAGAACGGACTCCCTACGAGCAGTACTTC. Its translation: CATSRERTPYEQYF.

This clonotype showed up many times. The chain has TRBV27 and TRBJ2-3; D gene unclear. Germline CDR1 and CDR2: MNHEY and SMNVEV (reference sequence). CDR3 size: 12 residues. The V end lost 5 bases, the J end lost 6 bases, and 9 bases lay between the germline ends. In DNA form, the CDR3 reads TGTGCCAGCAGTCCCCTCGGGGATACGCAGTATTTT. Translating gives CASSPLGDTQYF.

This clonotype appeared a few times. The chain couples TRBV14 to TRBJ2-3, with 7 nucleotides matching TRBD1. This CDR3 is built from 16 residues. Per the germline V gene, CDR1 is SGHDN and CDR2 is FVKESK. Losses at the gene ends were 4 bases for V and 2 bases for J; bases not matched to a gene: 9. The CDR3: CASSRTLTGLTDTQYF. The DNA for the CDR3 is TGTGCCAGCAGCCGGACTTTGACAGGGCTCACAGATACGCAGTATTTT. Filled out from reference TRBV14 and TRBJ2-3, the complete variable domain reads EAGVTQFPSHSVIEKGQTVTLRCDPISGHDNLYWYRRVMGKEIKFLLHFVKESKQDESGMPNNRFLAERTGGTYSTLKVQPAELEDSGVYFCASSRTLTGLTDTQYFGPGTRLTVL.

This clonotype was detected a few times. The rearrangement links TRBV4-2 to TRBJ2-5; 7 nucleotides match TRBD1. The CDR3 has 16 amino acids. V shed 0 bases and J 2 bases; nucleotides not matched to a gene: 6. Germline-derived CDR1 and CDR2 are LGHNA and YNFKEQ. CDR3 sequence: CASSQDPRGQQETQYF. The CDR3 coding sequence is TGTGCCAGCAGCCAAGATCCAAGGGGACAGCAAGAGACCCAGTACTTC.

CDR3 region: CASSLGQGAFSGYTF. Written as DNA, the CDR3 is TGTGCCAGCAGTTTGGGGCAGGGGGCCTTCAGTGGCTACACCTTC. The J gene is TRBJ1-2, the V gene TRBV12-3 or TRBV12-4; TRBD1 agrees at 8 bases. V lost 3 bases and J lost 7; bases outside the gene matches: 10. The CDR3 is made up of 15 amino acids.

The chain recombines TRBV5-1 with TRBJ2-1; TRBD2 aligns across 10 bases. CDR1 is SGHRS and CDR2 is YFSETQ in the germline V gene. Unmatched junction bases numbered 8, after V lost 0 bases and J lost 5 bases. The CDR3 runs to 17 residues. CDR3 DNA sequence: TGCGCCAGCAGCTTGGCACTCATAGCGGGGGGCCACAATGAGCAGTTCTTC. Translation: CASSLALIAGGHNEQFF.

This clonotype appeared a few times. This rearrangement joins TRBV30 to TRBJ1-5; 10 nucleotides agree with TRBD1. The CDR3 consists of 14 residues. Germline trimming cut 5 bases from V and 1 base from J; bases unmatched to any gene: 2. Germline CDR1 GTSNPN, CDR2 SVGIG (reference sequence). The CDR3 region has the DNA TGTGCCTGGGGGACAGGGGTGAGCAATCAGCCCCAGCATTTT. As protein: CAWGTGVSNQPQHF.

The rearrangement joins TRBV27 to TRBJ2-6, with D perhaps matching TRBD2 (6 bases). Germline V gene sequence: CDR1 MNHEY, CDR2 SMNVEV (reference sequence). V was trimmed by 3 bases and J by 3 bases, leaving 12 bases between them. The CDR3 has 16 amino acids. The CDR3 protein is CASSFIWGVGANVLTF. The CDR3 DNA sequence: TGTGCCAGCAGTTTTATTTGGGGGGTTGGGGCCAACGTCCTGACTTTC.

This clonotype appeared a few times. The CDR3 DNA reads TGCGCCAGCAGCCAGCCACTTGACAGGGGGCAGAAAAACATTCAGTACTTC. This codes for CASSQPLDRGQKNIQYF. This rearrangement joins TRBV4-1 to TRBJ2-4, with 10 bases identical to TRBD1. The CDR3 contains 17 residues. The germline gives CDR1 MGHRA, CDR2 YSYEKL. The trim removed 3 bases at V and 4 bases at J, leaving 9 bases unmatched.

V usage is TRBV20-1 and J usage is TRBJ2-7, with 9 bases aligning to TRBD1. Trimming took 2 bases from V and 4 from J; bases not matched to a gene: 6. There are 14 residues in the CDR3. Germline CDR1 is DFQATT and CDR2 is SNEGSKA (reference sequence). CDR3 region: CSARNTGGRYEQYF. The DNA for the CDR3 is TGCAGTGCTAGAAATACAGGGGGCCGATACGAGCAGTACTTC.

A note on this clonotype: A read error may produce the germline difference seen at one junction end. The chain joins TRBV6-2 or TRBV6-3 to TRBJ2-1; 9 bases line up with TRBD1. Germline V gene sequence: CDR1 MNHEY, CDR2 SVGEGT. The CDR3 has 15 amino acids. The DNA of the CDR3 is TGTGCCAGCAGCGATCCCGGGACAGGGTACAGTGAGCAGTTCTTC. Its protein product is CASSDPGTGYSEQFF.

A word on this clonotype: A much larger clone differs from this one at a single base, so this may be a read error. This chain uses TRBV18 with TRBJ2-1, with 7 positions matching TRBD2. The closer fit of TRBJ2-7 to the DNA end suggests the J call may be wrong. Per the germline V gene, CDR1 is KGHSH and CDR2 is LQKENI. CDR3 length: 12 amino acids. CDR3 DNA: TGTGCCAGCTCACGGACTAGGGATGAGCAGTACTTC. This translates into CASSRTRDEQYF.

In its sample, this clonotype was seen a few times. V and J are TRBV7-2 and TRBJ1-1; tentatively, D is TRBD1 (5 bases). Germline-derived CDR1 and CDR2 are SGHTA and FQGNSA. This CDR3 contains 15 residues. The V end was cut by 4 bases, the J end by 0 bases, with 12 bases between. The CDR3: CASSSLWGMNTEAFF. CDR3 in DNA: TGTGCCAGCAGCTCCCTTTGGGGGATGAACACTGAAGCTTTCTTT.

J is TRBJ1-2 and V is TRBV12-3 or TRBV12-4; D perhaps matches TRBD1 (6 bases). This CDR3 contains 16 residues. Trimming took off 6 bases at V and 0 bases at J, with 17 bases between the two ends. Here the CDR3 reads CASSDLPGEANYGYTF. DNA of the CDR3: TGTGCCAGCAGCGATTTACCAGGGGAAGCTAACTATGGCTACACCTTC.

This clonotype was counted only a few times. V usage is TRBV6-1 and J usage is TRBJ2-2, with 8 bases aligning to TRBD2. Germline-derived CDR1 and CDR2 are MNHNS and SASEGT. V lost 7 bases and J lost 6; bases outside the gene matches: 10. This CDR3 contains 15 residues. CDR3 nucleotides: TGTGCCAGCAAGGGGGGACTAGTTTTATCCGGGGAGCTGTTTTTT. Translating it yields CASKGGLVLSGELFF.

This clonotype occurred many times. The chain has TRBV7-2 and TRBJ2-1, with a weak D call TRBD2 (5 bases). Trimming took 7 bases from V and 7 from J, leaving 14 bases between them. The CDR3 is 13 amino acids. Germline CDR1 SGHTA, CDR2 FQGNSA. The CDR3 spells CASNIGGLNEQFF. In nucleotides, the CDR3 is TGTGCCAGCAATATTGGAGGCTTAAATGAGCAGTTCTTC.

The chain combines TRBV5-1 with TRBJ2-3; 13 bases map to TRBD2. The CDR3 extends over 18 amino acids. After removal of 0 bases from V and 3 bases from J, the junction contained 7 bases not matched to a gene. The germline gives CDR1 SGHRS, CDR2 YFSETQ. CDR3 nucleotides: TGCGCCAGCAGCTTGGGACTAGCGGGGGGCGGAGAAACAGATACGCAGTATTTT. Residues: CASSLGLAGGGETDTQYF.

Only a few counts were recorded for this clonotype. This rearrangement joins TRBV6-5 to TRBJ2-7, with 7 bases matching TRBD1. V lost 0 bases to trimming and J lost 0 bases; unmatched junction nucleotides: 5. CDR1 MNHEY and CDR2 SVGAGI come from the germline V gene. This CDR3 region has 16 residues. CDR3: CASSYSRQGNSYEQYF. CDR3 nucleotides: TGTGCCAGCAGTTACTCCCGACAGGGAAACTCCTACGAGCAGTACTTC.

This clonotype was recorded a few times. CDR3 DNA: TGTGCCAGTATGGACAGGGGCACTGAAGCTTTCTTT. As protein: CASMDRGTEAFF. This rearrangement joins TRBV12-3 or TRBV12-4 to TRBJ1-1; 9 bases match TRBD1. The CDR3 totals 12 residues. V lost 9 bases and J lost 4; bases outside the gene matches: 3.

The chain has TRBV11-2 and TRBJ2-7; D gene uncertain. Trimming stripped 0 bases from V and 4 bases from J, with 13 bases between. This CDR3 has 15 amino acids. Germline values: CDR1 SGHAT, CDR2 FQNNGV. The CDR3 DNA is TGTGCCAGCAGCTTAGATATTACGACTCCATACGAGCAGTACTTC. Translating gives CASSLDITTPYEQYF.

This clonotype was seen a handful of times. V gene TRBV20-1 combines with J gene TRBJ1-4; unclear D gene. This CDR3 region has 14 residues. Trimming removed 1 base from V and 8 bases from J, with 14 bases in between. CDR1 is DFQATT and CDR2 is SNEGSKA in the germline V gene (reference sequence). The CDR3 loop is CSARVREAGEKLFF. The CDR3, as DNA: TGCAGTGCTAGAGTTCGGGAAGCGGGGGAAAAACTGTTTTTT.

This clonotype was observed at least ten times. This chain links TRBV27 with TRBJ2-7, with TRBD2 as a possible D gene (5 bases). Germline V lookup: CDR1 MNHEY, CDR2 SMNVEV (reference sequence). The CDR3 runs to 15 residues. Trimming stripped 6 bases from V and 4 bases from J, with 19 bases between. CDR3 residues: CASSPPGGRRYEQYF. CDR3 coding DNA: TGTGCCAGCAGCCCACCTGGTGGGAGAAGGTACGAGCAGTACTTC.

DNA for the CDR3: TGCGCCAGCAGTAATTCCCCGACAGGGTACTCCTACGAGCAGTACTTC. It translates to CASSNSPTGYSYEQYF. The V and J genes are TRBV10-2 and TRBJ2-7; TRBD1 agrees at 7 bases. The germline CDR1 and CDR2 sequences are WSHSY and SAAADI. Trimming removed 5 bases from V and 0 bases from J; junction bases left unmatched: 10. CDR3 length: 16 residues.